Given below is one TCR beta chain in context. This entry belongs to a study of blood T cell repertoires in COVID-19. Whole-study context: T cells, B-cell-depleted T cells, or PBMCs supplied cDNA or gDNA.

Using immunoSEQ multiplex PCR, the repertoire was profiled, and TCRdb retains in-frame clones only, with some absent. Found here are 280,000 or so clones, more than 70% of them singletons; the top ten hold 5.5% to 8%. The receptor was isolated from a woman younger than 45 who had recovered from COVID-19. The specimen sequenced was peripheral blood.

CDR3 in amino acids: CATSEQGPGGGYTF. In DNA form, the CDR3 reads TGTGCCACTTCGGAACAGGGGCCCGGAGGAGGCTACACCTTC. The gene calls are TRBV2 and TRBJ1-2; 7 nucleotides agree with TRBD1. The CDR3 has 14 residues. The V gene end was trimmed by 10 bases and the J gene end by 8 bases; junction bases not matched to a gene: 16. Germline-derived CDR1 and CDR2 are SNHLY and FYNNEI.